What follows is one TCR beta chain and its context. The antigen this receptor binds is unknown. No per-base quality is available; no much larger clone lies one base away. The data belong to a study of PD-1 blockade in classical Hodgkin lymphoma (dated by TCRdb to about 2020). With regard to the full study: Nivolumab dosing was 3 mg/kg intravenously every 2 weeks, continuing until either disease progression or unacceptable toxicity. The study used TCR beta sequencing and CyTOF to define a peripheral blood immune signature of response to PD-1 blockade in classical Hodgkin lymphoma.

This specimen's time point label, per the study, means: cycle 4 day 1 (C4D1), after 5 to 7 weeks of nivolumab. Relapse after autologous stem cell transplantation had occurred in all trial patients, and cohorts A, B and C were distinguished by prior brentuximab vedotin exposure. Using a Miltenyi CD4+ T cell isolation kit, CD4+ T cells were purified from thawed PBMCs through magnetic negative selection. The trial cohort was composed of 56 patients with relapsed/refractory classical Hodgkin lymphoma, for whom complete response, partial response or progressive disease was recorded as best overall response. Trial patients were treated with single-agent nivolumab in the multi-cohort phase II CheckMate 205 trial. An independent review committee assessed best overall response by applying the 2007 International Working Group response criteria. Trial PBMCs were collected just before the start of nivolumab (C1D1) and during therapy at cycle 2 day 1 and cycle 4 day 1. Peripheral blood was collected in 8 mL Vacutainer Cell Preparation Tubes, from which PBMCs were isolated by centrifugation and then cryopreserved. Purified CD4+ and CD8+ fractions were prepared only for cases in which an additional PBMC sample was available. Magnetically labelled cells were removed on LS columns in a quadroMACS separator, and the flow-through was retained as the purified fraction.

The Qiagen DNeasy kit was used to extract genomic DNA both from unsorted PBMCs and from the negatively selected CD4+ and CD8+ fractions. TCR beta CDR3 regions were subjected to amplification by immunoSEQ multiplex PCR with primers that anneal to V and J segments. A synthetic immune receptor repertoire was used to minimize amplification bias, and any remaining bias was removed computationally after sequencing. The study's processing was this. Repertoire diversity was quantified as the Shannon entropy index using custom Python scripts. Unsorted, CD4+ and CD8+ repertoires were analyzed separately, except for combined analyses in which CD4+ and CD8+ sequences were merged in silico. A clone was considered expanded if an increase in frequency of at least 2-fold after treatment relative to C1D1 was found, and a pseudocount of 0.5 was applied to clones undetected at baseline. Singleton clones were defined as clones with 0 or 1 copy at C1D1, and non-singleton clones were defined as clones with 2 or more copies. Clones expanded in unsorted samples were labelled as CD4+, CD8+ or unknown by matching protein sequences in sorted samples from the same patient. Wilcoxon tests were applied to paired samples to test diversity changes from C1D1 to C4D1. This is the immuneACCESS table as TCRdb keeps it, with only in-frame sequences that have V and J called. A part of the clones is gone; compared with another copy, unresolved V genes explain less than half, and the rest is unexplained. V and J calls and clone size are as listed in that table; D and trimming were resolved from the DNA. For this sample there are fewer than 13,000 clones; over 80% appear just once. The ten largest clones add up to around 1.5% of the sample.

What the work shows at the level of the full study, not this receptor alone: Lower diversity was observed in patients in whom nivolumab was started less than 1 year after ASCT, and these patients were excluded from later analyses so that confounding by immune reconstitution would be avoided. By C4D1, a significant rise was seen in CD4+ TCR diversity but not in CD8+ TCR diversity (p=0.0027 vs p=0.16), and the rise was most apparent among complete responders (p=0.02). The study was limited to a single clinical trial cohort, and causes of repertoire differences, possibly disease activity or prior therapy, remained undefined. Baseline diversity similar to that of newly diagnosed patients was observed in trial patients achieving complete response, whereas significantly lower diversity was observed in partial responders and progressors. Baseline TCR diversity was reported to be lower in newly diagnosed patients than in healthy donors and to be lower still in relapsed/refractory patients.

The source of this sequence is a human donor with classical Hodgkin lymphoma. The source was CD4+ T cells from blood, collected before the fourth cycle of nivolumab.

CDR3 reads: CASSLAGGYNEQFF. The sequence in DNA is TGTGCCAGCAGCCTAGCGGGGGGGTACAATGAGCAGTTCTTC. The chain is assembled from TRBV28 and TRBJ2-1; 12 of the junction bases match TRBD2. Trimming leaves V shorter by 6 bases and J shorter by 4 bases, with the junction holding 1 base beyond the gene matches. The CDR3 covers 14 residues, taking in both the cysteine and the phenylalanine. Only CDR3 DNA is held: 42 bases, read in frame from base 1. CDR1 MDHEN and CDR2 SYDVKM are derived from the germline V gene.